This T cell receptor beta chain was captured in a study of blood T cells in healthy people across ages. Whole-study findings and limits: The study found more naive CD4+ cells and higher diversity in long-lived than aged donors. Per-million-T-cell TCR beta diversity fell roughly linearly with age.

The CDR3 runs to 16 residues. After removal of 7 bases from V and 1 base from J, the junction contained 8 bases not matched to a gene. CDR1 is MNHEY and CDR2 is SVGEGT in the germline V gene. This clonotype has a handful of counts. Its antigen remains unknown. The use of a sample-barcoded 5' primer and a J-beta primer mix characterized a second PCR of about 7 to 12 cycles. Every cDNA molecule carried a tag from a template-switch adaptor bearing 12 random nucleotides. TCRdb re-analysed the 5' RACE reads in MiXCR, keeping a single row per CDR3 protein. Here the sample spans 1.8 million or so distinct CDR3 sequences, roughly two fifths being singletons. Each sample gave at least 6.5 million isolated PBMCs.

What was sequenced was blood. J is TRBJ2-4 and V is TRBV6-2 or TRBV6-3; 9 nucleotides agree with TRBD1. The receptor was isolated from a human donor in good health. CDR3 in amino acids: CASTPGQGIAKNIQYF. CDR3 DNA: TGTGCCAGCACCCCGGGACAGGGAATCGCCAAAAACATTCAGTACTTC.